These 10 T cell receptor beta chains share one sample of origin, sequenced in a study of blood T cells in healthy people across ages. A second PCR, run for about 6 to 11 cycles, used a sample-barcoded 5' primer plus a J-beta primer mix. TCRdb reprocessed the 5' RACE reads via MiXCR and lists one record per CDR3 protein. The sample gives over 1,500,000 distinct CDR3 sequences, about 50% of which show up once; 2% to 2.5% is in the top ten. Sequencing was carried out using blood. The receptor source for this set is a woman aged 40 to 50 in good health.

In its sample, this clonotype was seen many times. At one end the junction does not follow the germline gene, possibly because of a read error. The chain combines TRBV20-1 with TRBJ2-6; the match to TRBD1 covers 7 bases. CDR1 and CDR2 (germline): DFQATT, SNEGSKA (reference sequence). The CDR3 has 14 residues. The CDR3 coding sequence is TGCAGTGCGAGAGACAGGGCTGGGGCCAACGTCCTGACTTTC. Protein sequence: CSARDRAGANVLTF.

This chain joins TRBV3-1 and TRBJ1-2; TRBD1 matches 7 bases. This CDR3 is 15 amino acids long. Trimming removed 1 base from V and 4 bases from J; junction bases left unmatched: 6. Per the germline V gene, CDR1 is LGHDT and CDR2 is YNNKEL (reference sequence). CDR3 amino acids: CASSQGSTGSYGYTF. CDR3 sequence (DNA): TGTGCCAGCAGCCAAGGATCGACAGGGTCCTATGGCTACACCTTC.

The chain carries TRBV28 and TRBJ1-2; 9 bases map to TRBD1. With 10 bases clipped from V and 0 bases from J, the junction kept 9 bases outside the gene matches. CDR1 and CDR2 from the germline V gene are MDHEN and SYDVKM. The CDR3 covers 15 residues. In DNA, the CDR3 is TGTGCCACCCTCGATGGGACAGGGACTAACTATGGCTACACCTTC. This translates into CATLDGTGTNYGYTF.

This clonotype was seen more than once but under ten times. The chain carries TRBV14 and TRBJ2-5, with D perhaps TRBD1 (5 bases). The CDR3 sequence is 13 residues long. Trimming took 0 bases from V and 13 from J, leaving 15 bases between them. The germline gives CDR1 SGHDN, CDR2 FVKESK. The CDR3 sequence is CASSQEDRGPRYF. CDR3 nucleotides: TGTGCCAGCAGCCAAGAGGATAGGGGCCCCCGGTACTTC.

This clonotype was found a few times. The chain is built from TRBV27 and TRBJ1-1; TRBD1 agrees at 7 bases. After removal of 3 bases from V and 0 bases from J, the junction contained 10 bases not matched to a gene. The CDR3 spans 17 residues. Germline CDR1 is MNHEY and CDR2 is SMNVEV (reference sequence). The CDR3 reads CASSLVQGRKLNTEAFF. In nucleotides, the CDR3 is TGTGCCAGCAGTTTGGTACAGGGGAGGAAATTGAACACTGAAGCTTTCTTT.

The DNA for the CDR3 is TGTGCCAGCAGCCAAGATCTTTCGGGGGAGGTGAATGAGCAGTTCTTC. Translating it yields CASSQDLSGEVNEQFF. The chain is built from TRBV14 and TRBJ2-1; a weak D match, TRBD2 (6 bases). V was pared by 0 bases and J by 7 bases, with 16 bases between. Germline V gene data show CDR1 as SGHDN and CDR2 as FVKESK. The CDR3 contains 16 residues.

This chain links TRBV7-2 with TRBJ2-3; 10 bases map to TRBD2. CDR1 SGHTA and CDR2 FQGNSA come from the germline V gene. V was clipped by 5 bases and J by 0 bases; unmatched bases: 17. The CDR3 covers 20 residues. The CDR3 DNA reads as TGTGCCAGCAGCCGAGAAGCGGCTCTAGCGGGGGTTACTAGCACAGATACGCAGTATTTT. This codes for CASSREAALAGVTSTDTQYF.

V is TRBV3-1 and J is TRBJ2-1; D remains ambiguous. The CDR3 is 15 amino acids. The germline V gene encodes CDR1 LGHDT and CDR2 YNNKEL (reference sequence). V was shortened by 4 bases and J by 4 bases, with 14 bases between the two germline ends. CDR3: CASSRPLDQYNEQFF. In DNA form, the CDR3 reads TGTGCCAGCAGCCGCCCCCTGGACCAATACAATGAGCAGTTCTTC.

The chain uses TRBV6-2 or TRBV6-3 and TRBJ1-2; D might be TRBD1 (6 bases). Per germline, CDR1 MNHEY and CDR2 SVGEGT. The CDR3 covers 15 residues. Trimming cost V 4 bases and J 1 base, with 13 bases left between them. CDR3 loop: CASSSRGSLNYGYTF. The CDR3 DNA is TGTGCCAGCAGTTCCAGGGGCAGCCTTAACTATGGCTACACCTTC.

CDR3 sequence (DNA): TGCAGTGCTACCTCCGGGCGGGAGAGCACAGATACGCAGTATTTT. It translates to CSATSGRESTDTQYF. The chain recombines TRBV20-1 with TRBJ2-3, with 7 positions matching TRBD2. Looked up from germline, CDR1 is DFQATT and CDR2 is SNEGSKA (reference sequence). The CDR3 runs to 15 residues. Trimming at V came to 4 bases and at J to 0 bases, leaving 7 bases not matched to a gene.